The rows below give T cell receptor beta chains drawn from one sample of a study of blood T cells in healthy people across ages. A single record per CDR3 protein comes from TCRdb applying MiXCR to the 5' RACE reads. The sample holds some 1.4 million distinct CDR3 sequences, 42% seen once. The sequenced sample was blood. Every receptor here comes from a young woman in good health. CDR3s include the opening cysteine and the closing phenylalanine or tryptophan. A D gene is named only where the DNA matches it firmly. Expanded clones get a size class; other rows say once, few or many, or leave the size out.

j_gene	abundance	v_gene	d_gene	CDR3aa	CDR3nt
TRBJ2-1	few	TRBV28	TRBD2	CASGPSGVGEQFF	TGTGCCAGTGGGCCTAGCGGGGTCGGTGAGCAGTTCTTC
TRBJ2-1	few	TRBV29-1	TRBD1	CSADRDYNEQFF	TGCAGCGCGGACAGGGACTACAATGAGCAGTTCTTC
TRBJ2-2	few	TRBV6-5	.	CASSYSEGNGELFF	TGTGCCAGCAGTTACTCTGAGGGGAACGGGGAGCTGTTTTTT
TRBJ2-7	.	TRBV7-2	.	CASSLKLVYNEQYF	TGTGCCAGCAGCCTCAAACTAGTCTACAATGAGCAGTACTTC
TRBJ2-1	.	TRBV25-1	.	CASRAGQPASEQFF	TGTGCCAGCAGAGCGGGCCAACCCGCCTCGGAGCAGTTCTTC
TRBJ2-7	.	TRBV27	.	CASSFGNTYEQYF	TGTGCCAGCAGTTTTGGGAATACCTACGAGCAGTACTTC
TRBJ2-3	.	TRBV5-1	.	CASSLAVQGVGDTQYF	TGCGCCAGCAGCTTGGCCGTACAGGGAGTAGGAGATACGCAGTATTTT
TRBJ2-3	few	TRBV10-3	.	CAISESKLLSRADTQYF	TGTGCCATCAGTGAGTCGAAGCTTCTTAGCAGGGCAGATACGCAGTATTTT
TRBJ2-1	.	TRBV28	TRBD2	CASRPPTSGGANEQFF	TGTGCCAGCAGACCCCCGACTAGCGGGGGGGCCAATGAGCAGTTCTTC
TRBJ2-5	few	TRBV10-3	TRBD2	CAISRSGSVETQYF	TGTGCCATCAGTCGCAGCGGGAGCGTAGAGACCCAGTACTTC
TRBJ2-7	few	TRBV4-1	.	CASSQVAGFPEQYF	TGCGCCAGCAGCCAAGTTGCAGGCTTCCCCGAGCAGTACTTC
TRBJ2-1	.	TRBV7-9	TRBD2	CASSSGLAAGDEQFF	TGTGCCAGCAGCTCCGGACTAGCGGCAGGCGATGAGCAGTTCTTC
TRBJ2-1	.	TRBV18	.	CASSPIPSAGLDNEQFF	TGTGCCAGCTCACCGATCCCCTCGGCGGGATTAGACAATGAGCAGTTCTTC
TRBJ2-7	.	TRBV27	.	CASSLMTGSIHEQYF	TGTGCCAGCAGTTTAATGACCGGGAGTATCCACGAGCAGTACTTC
TRBJ2-3	many	TRBV4-1	TRBD2	CASSPRESGRDTQYF	TGCGCCAGCAGCCCGCGGGAGTCGGGTCGGGATACGCAGTATTTT
TRBJ1-1	.	TRBV20-1	.	CSAPYGGPGTEAFF	TGCAGTGCCCCGTATGGGGGGCCCGGCACTGAAGCTTTCTTT
TRBJ2-5	.	TRBV11-2	TRBD2	CASSLRPVSSGSWGTQYF	TGTGCCAGCAGCTTACGCCCGGTGTCTAGCGGGAGTTGGGGGACCCAGTACTTC
TRBJ1-1	few	TRBV27	.	CASSVRGGTEAFF	TGTGCCAGCAGTGTGCGGGGGGGGACTGAAGCTTTCTTT
TRBJ2-7	.	TRBV15	.	CATSGALVEGWEQYF	TGTGCCACCAGCGGAGCTCTGGTTGAGGGGTGGGAGCAGTACTTC
TRBJ1-6	few	TRBV3-1	.	CASSQSGSPLHF	TGTGCCAGCAGCCAATCGGGTTCACCCCTCCACTTT
TRBJ2-7	few	TRBV5-1	TRBD2	CASSLAGQGPYEQYF	TGTGCCAGCAGCTTAGCGGGGCAGGGACCATACGAGCAGTACTTC
TRBJ2-5	.	TRBV28	.	CASSRSGGRKTQYF	TGTGCCAGCAGTAGATCCGGGGGGCGAAAGACCCAGTACTTC
TRBJ1-1	.	TRBV29-1	.	CSALGGGKNTEAFF	TGCAGCGCCCTAGGTGGAGGAAAGAACACTGAAGCTTTCTTT
TRBJ2-1	.	TRBV24-1	TRBD2	CATSDAGTSWTNEQFF	TGTGCCACCAGTGATGCCGGGACTAGCTGGACTAATGAGCAGTTCTTC
TRBJ2-5	.	TRBV20-1	.	CSATGGHQETQYF	TGCAGTGCTACCGGGGGACACCAAGAGACCCAGTACTTC
TRBJ2-3	many	TRBV12-3/TRBV12-4	.	CASSGFGGTDTQYF	TGTGCCAGCAGTGGCTTTGGGGGGACAGATACGCAGTATTTT
TRBJ1-3	.	TRBV7-8	.	CASRPGGIGNTIYF	TGTGCCAGCAGGCCGGGGGGGATTGGAAACACCATATATTTT
TRBJ2-7	once	TRBV20-1	TRBD2	CSGAGETDTPYREQYF	TGCAGTGGGGCGGGGGAGACCGATACGCCCTACCGCGAGCAGTACTTC
TRBJ2-5	few	TRBV7-2	.	CASSFLGGLVETQYF	TGTGCCAGCAGCTTTTTGGGGGGACTTGTAGAGACCCAGTACTTC
TRBJ1-5	.	TRBV28	.	CASSPLTLTGTEPQHF	TGTGCCAGCAGTCCCCTCACCCTTACAGGGACCGAGCCCCAGCATTTT
TRBJ1-3	few	TRBV27	.	CASSPFEGNTIYF	TGTGCCAGCAGCCCCTTCGAGGGAAACACCATATATTTT
TRBJ2-5	few	TRBV18	.	CASSPAADRETQYF	TGTGCCAGCTCACCAGCGGCGGACCGAGAGACCCAGTACTTC